This TCR beta chain is from a study of early T cells in non-severe SARS-CoV-2 infection. Study-wide results and limits: VDJdb-based annotation leaned toward anti-spike CD8 responses and missed private and CD4 specificities.

This clonotype has at least ten counts. The target antigen is unknown. TCRdb fed the 5' RACE reads into MiXCR, producing one record per CDR3 protein. The sample holds approximately 21,000 distinct CDR3 sequences; 5.3% are singletons and the top ten take approximately 11%. The clonotype comes from an adult who was a healthcare worker with PCR-confirmed SARS-CoV-2 infection or an uninfected control (not recorded which). The sample was whole blood.

The CDR3 spells CSARDLTYEQYF. Here the CDR3 DNA reads TGCAGTGCTAGAGACCTCACCTACGAGCAGTACTTC. The chain links TRBV20-1 to TRBJ2-7, with D unclear. Trimming stripped 0 bases from V and 2 bases from J, with 5 bases between. The CDR3 loop spans 12 amino acids. Germline V gives CDR1 DFQATT, CDR2 SNEGSKA (reference sequence).